This entry describes one T cell receptor (beta chain). Germline V gene sequence: CDR1 MDHEN, CDR2 SYDVKM. This CDR3 is 13 amino acids long. Trimming took off 6 bases at V and 3 bases at J, with 12 bases between the two ends. TCRdb's copy holds only in-frame clones and misses some; the assay was immunoSEQ multiplex PCR. The table records approximately 68,000 clones, over 80% of them present only once. This entry comes from a study of control samples from healthy donors and cancer patients. This clonotype was obtained from a man between 60 and 70 years old in good health. Source material: blood. The rearrangement uses TRBV28 and TRBJ2-7; D remains ambiguous. CDR3: CASRPVGNYEQYF. The CDR3 DNA is TGTGCCAGCAGGCCCGTCGGAAACTACGAGCAGTACTTC.